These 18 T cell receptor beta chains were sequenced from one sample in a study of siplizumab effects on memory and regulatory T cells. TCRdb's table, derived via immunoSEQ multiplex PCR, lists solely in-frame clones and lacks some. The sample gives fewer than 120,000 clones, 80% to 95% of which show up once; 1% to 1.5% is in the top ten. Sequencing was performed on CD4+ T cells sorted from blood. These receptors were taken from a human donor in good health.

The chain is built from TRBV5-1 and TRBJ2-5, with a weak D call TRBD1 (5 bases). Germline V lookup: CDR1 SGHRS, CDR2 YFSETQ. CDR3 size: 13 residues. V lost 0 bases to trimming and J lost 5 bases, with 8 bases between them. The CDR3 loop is CASSLGDSETQYF. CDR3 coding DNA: TGCGCCAGCAGCTTGGGTGACAGTGAGACCCAGTACTTC. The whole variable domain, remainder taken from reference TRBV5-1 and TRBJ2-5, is KAGVTQTPRYLIKTRGQQVTLSCSPISGHRSVSWYQQTPGQGLQFLFEYFSETQRNKGNFPGRFSGRQFSNSRSEMNVSTLELGDSALYLCASSLGDSETQYFGPGTRLLVL.

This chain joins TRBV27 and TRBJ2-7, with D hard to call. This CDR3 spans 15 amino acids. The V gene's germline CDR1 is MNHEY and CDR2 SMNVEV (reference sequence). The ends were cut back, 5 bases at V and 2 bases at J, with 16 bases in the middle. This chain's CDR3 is CASSPVIQIPYEQYF. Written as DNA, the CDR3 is TGTGCCAGCAGTCCAGTGATCCAGATTCCCTACGAGCAGTACTTC.

The CDR3 loop is CASSTFSSGANVLTF. In DNA form, the CDR3 reads TGTGCCAGCAGTACGTTTTCTTCTGGGGCCAACGTCCTGACTTTC. This chain joins TRBV11-3 and TRBJ2-6; no clear D gene. The V end lost 6 bases, the J end lost 1 base, and 10 bases lay between the germline ends. Germline assignment: CDR1 SGHNT and CDR2 YENEEA. The CDR3 extends over 15 amino acids.

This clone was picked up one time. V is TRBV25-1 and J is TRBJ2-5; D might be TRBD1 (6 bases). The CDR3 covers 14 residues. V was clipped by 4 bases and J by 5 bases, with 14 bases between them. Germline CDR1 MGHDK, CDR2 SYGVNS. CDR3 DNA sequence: TGTGCCAGCAGTGCACCGACAGGAATGGAGACCCAGTACTTC. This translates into CASSAPTGMETQYF.

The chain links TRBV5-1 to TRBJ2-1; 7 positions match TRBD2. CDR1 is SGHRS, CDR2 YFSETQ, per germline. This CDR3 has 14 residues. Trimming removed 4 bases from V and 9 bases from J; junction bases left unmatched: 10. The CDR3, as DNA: TGCGCCAGCAGCCCGGTCGCCAGCGGGACTGAGCAGTTCTTC. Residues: CASSPVASGTEQFF.

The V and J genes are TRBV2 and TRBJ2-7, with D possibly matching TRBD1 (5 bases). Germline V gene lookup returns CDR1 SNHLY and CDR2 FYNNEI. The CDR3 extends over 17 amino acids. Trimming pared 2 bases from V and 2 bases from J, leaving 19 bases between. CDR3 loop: CASSEIPRAWATYEQYF. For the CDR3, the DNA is TGTGCCAGCAGTGAAATCCCCAGGGCCTGGGCTACCTACGAGCAGTACTTC. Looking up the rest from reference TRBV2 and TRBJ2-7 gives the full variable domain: EPEVTQTPSHQVTQMGQEVILRCVPISNHLYFYWYRQILGQKVEFLVSFYNNEISEKSEIFDDQFSVERPDGSNFTLKIRSTKLEDSAMYFCASSEIPRAWATYEQYFGPGTRLTVT.

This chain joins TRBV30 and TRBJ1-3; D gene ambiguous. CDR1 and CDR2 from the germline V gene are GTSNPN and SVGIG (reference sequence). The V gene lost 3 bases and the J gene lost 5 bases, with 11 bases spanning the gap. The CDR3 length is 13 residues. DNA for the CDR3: TGTGCCTGGAGGGAGGGCATGAGAAACACCATATATTTT. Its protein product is CAWREGMRNTIYF. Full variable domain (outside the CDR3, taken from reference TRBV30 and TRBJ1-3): SQTIHQWPATLVQPVGSPLSLECTVEGTSNPNLYWYRQAAGRGLQLLFYSVGIGQISSEVPQNLSASRPQDRQFILSSKKLLLSDSGFYLCAWREGMRNTIYFGEGSWLTVV.

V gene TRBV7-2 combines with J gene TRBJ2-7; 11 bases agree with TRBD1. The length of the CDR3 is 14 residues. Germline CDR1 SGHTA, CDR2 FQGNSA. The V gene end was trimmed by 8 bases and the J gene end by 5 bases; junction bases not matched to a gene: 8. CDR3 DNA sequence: TGTGCCAGCGGCCGGGACAGGGGGGCCAACGAGCAGTACTTC. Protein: CASGRDRGANEQYF.

The CDR3 DNA reads TGCAGTGCTCGGGACCGAGCTACGCAGTATTTT. Amino acids: CSARDRATQYF. The chain couples TRBV20-1 to TRBJ2-3; perhaps D is TRBD1 or TRBD2 (5 bases each). Looked up from germline, CDR1 is DFQATT and CDR2 is SNEGSKA (reference sequence). CDR3 length: 11 residues. Trimming cost V 5 bases and J 8 bases, with 11 bases left between them.

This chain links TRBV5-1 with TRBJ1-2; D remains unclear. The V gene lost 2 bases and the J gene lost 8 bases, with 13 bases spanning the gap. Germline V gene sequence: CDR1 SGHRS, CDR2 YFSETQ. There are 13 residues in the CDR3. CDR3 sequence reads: CASSFMAEGGYTF. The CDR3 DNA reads TGCGCCAGCAGCTTCATGGCGGAGGGCGGCTACACCTTC.

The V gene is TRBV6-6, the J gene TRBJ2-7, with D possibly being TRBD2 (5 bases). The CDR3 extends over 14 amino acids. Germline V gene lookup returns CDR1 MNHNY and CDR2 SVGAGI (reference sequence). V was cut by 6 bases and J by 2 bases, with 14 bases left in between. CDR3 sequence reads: CASSPRDQAYEQYF. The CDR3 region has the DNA TGTGCCAGCAGCCCCCGGGATCAGGCCTACGAGCAGTACTTC.

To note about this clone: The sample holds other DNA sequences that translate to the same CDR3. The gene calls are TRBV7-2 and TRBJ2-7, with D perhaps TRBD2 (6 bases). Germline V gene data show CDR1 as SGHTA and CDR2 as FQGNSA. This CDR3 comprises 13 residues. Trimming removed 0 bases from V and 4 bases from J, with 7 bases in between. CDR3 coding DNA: TGTGCCAGCAGCTTAGCGGGAGGATACGAGCAGTACTTC. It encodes CASSLAGGYEQYF. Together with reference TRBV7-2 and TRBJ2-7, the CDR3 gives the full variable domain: GAGVSQSPSNKVTEKGKDVELRCDPISGHTALYWYRQSLGQGLEFLIYFQGNSAPDKSGLPSDRFSAERTGGSVSTLTIQRTQQEDSAVYLCASSLAGGYEQYFGPGTRLTVT.

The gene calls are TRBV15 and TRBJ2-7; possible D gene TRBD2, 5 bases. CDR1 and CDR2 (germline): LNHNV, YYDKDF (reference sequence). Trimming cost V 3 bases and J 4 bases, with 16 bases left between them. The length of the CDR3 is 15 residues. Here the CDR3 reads CATSRNRDLRYEQYF. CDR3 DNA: TGTGCCACCAGCAGGAACCGGGATCTCCGATACGAGCAGTACTTC.

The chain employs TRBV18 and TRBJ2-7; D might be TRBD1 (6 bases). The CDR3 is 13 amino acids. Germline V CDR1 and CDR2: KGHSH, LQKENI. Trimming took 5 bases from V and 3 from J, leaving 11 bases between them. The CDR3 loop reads CASSIGQNYEQYF. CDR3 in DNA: TGTGCCAGCTCAATAGGACAGAACTACGAGCAGTACTTC.

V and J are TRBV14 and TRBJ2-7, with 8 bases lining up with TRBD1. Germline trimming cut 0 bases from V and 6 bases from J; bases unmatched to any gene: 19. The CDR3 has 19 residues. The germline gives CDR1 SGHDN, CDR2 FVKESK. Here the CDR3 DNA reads TGTGCCAGCAGCCAAGAGGTCCGGACAGGGAATAGATTAAGACGCGAGCAGTACTTC. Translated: CASSQEVRTGNRLRREQYF. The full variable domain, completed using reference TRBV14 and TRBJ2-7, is EAGVTQFPSHSVIEKGQTVTLRCDPISGHDNLYWYRRVMGKEIKFLLHFVKESKQDESGMPNNRFLAERTGGTYSTLKVQPAELEDSGVYFCASSQEVRTGNRLRREQYFGPGTRLTVT.

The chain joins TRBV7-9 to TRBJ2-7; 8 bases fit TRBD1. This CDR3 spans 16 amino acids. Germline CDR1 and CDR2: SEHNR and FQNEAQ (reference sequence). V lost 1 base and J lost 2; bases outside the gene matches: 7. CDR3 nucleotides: TGTGCCAGCAGCTTAGGCGGCGGGACAGGAGCCTACGAGCAGTACTTC. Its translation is CASSLGGGTGAYEQYF. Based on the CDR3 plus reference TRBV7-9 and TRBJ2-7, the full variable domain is DTGVSQNPRHKITKRGQNVTFRCDPISEHNRLYWYRQTLGQGPEFLTYFQNEAQLEKSRLLSDRFSAERPKGSFSTLEIQRTEQGDSAMYLCASSLGGGTGAYEQYFGPGTRLTVT.

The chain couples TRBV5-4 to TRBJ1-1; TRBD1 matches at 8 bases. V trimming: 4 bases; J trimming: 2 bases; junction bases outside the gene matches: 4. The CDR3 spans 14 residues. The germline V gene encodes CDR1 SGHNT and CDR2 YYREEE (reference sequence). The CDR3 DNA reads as TGTGCCAGCAGCCTCGACAGGGGAAACACTGAAGCTTTCTTT. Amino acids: CASSLDRGNTEAFF.

CDR3 residues: CASSGNGLASDTQYF. The CDR3 DNA sequence: TGTGCCAGCAGCGGAAACGGACTAGCTTCAGATACGCAGTATTTT. The rearrangement links TRBV9 to TRBJ2-3; 8 bases fit TRBD2. Germline V gene sequence: CDR1 SGDLS, CDR2 YYNGEE. V lost 3 bases, J lost 4 bases, and 7 bases stayed unmatched. This CDR3 comprises 15 residues.